These T cell receptor beta chains were read from a single sample in a study of blood T cell repertoires in COVID-19. Assay used: immunoSEQ multiplex PCR; TCRdb lists only in-frame clones, some missing. The sample holds roughly 200,000 clones, around 86% seen once. The material sequenced was PBMCs or T cells enriched from blood (not recorded which). These receptors were taken from a man in his forties with acute COVID-19. Both conserved end residues are part of each CDR3. Fields, in order: V gene, J gene, D gene, clone size, CDR3 DNA, CDR3 protein. The D gene is left open where the match is weak. A clone size is listed for some rows: how often the clone was seen (once, few, many), or a class if it is expanded.

TRBV18	TRBJ1-5	-	-	TGTGCCAGCTCACCTTCTAATTCCGGAGAACCCCAGCATTTT	CASSPSNSGEPQHF
TRBV5-1	TRBJ2-1	-	-	TGCGCCAGCAGCTTGTCAGGGGAGGGGTACAATGAGCAGTTCTTC	CASSLSGEGYNEQFF
TRBV28	TRBJ2-7	TRBD2	-	TGTGCCAGCAGTTTTAGGACTAGCGGGAGTACGCCTTACGAGCAGTACTTC	CASSFRTSGSTPYEQYF
TRBV19	TRBJ2-7	-	-	TGTGCCAGTAGTATCGGAGGGAGGACCTACGAGCAGTACTTC	CASSIGGRTYEQYF
TRBV3-1/TRBV3-2	TRBJ1-2	-	-	TGTGCCAGCAGCCAAGTTTCCGGCACAGGCGGTGGCTACACCTTC	CASSQVSGTGGGYTF
TRBV15	TRBJ2-7	-	few	TGTGCCACCAGCAGAGAAGTCAACAAGCGGTTTCCATACGAGCAGTACTTC	CATSREVNKRFPYEQYF
TRBV5-6	TRBJ2-3	-	-	TGTGCCAGCAGCGGGATTAGCGGATTTACAACAGATACGCAGTATTTT	CASSGISGFTTDTQYF
TRBV21-1	TRBJ2-7	-	once	TGTGCCAGCAGCAAAGTGTGGGGGGACTCCGAGCAGTACTTC	CASSKVWGDSEQYF
TRBV7-9	TRBJ1-1	-	-	TGTGCCAGCAGCTCCCCGGGTGGGAACACTGAAGCTTTCTTT	CASSSPGGNTEAFF
TRBV6-5	TRBJ2-5	TRBD2	-	TGTGCCAGCAGTTACGCTAGCGGGGGAGCCCAAGAGACCCAGTACTTC	CASSYASGGAQETQYF
TRBV4-3	TRBJ1-4	-	once	TGCGCCAGCAGACGGGAGAGGACTGCTAATGAAAAACTGTTTTTT	CASRRERTANEKLFF
TRBV9	TRBJ2-3	-	-	TGTGCCAGCAGCGTATTAGAGGAAGGGGCAGATACGCAGTATTTT	CASSVLEEGADTQYF
TRBV7-8	TRBJ1-1	-	-	TGTGCCAGCAGCTTCCCGATTGATGAAACTAGTCGCACTGAAGCTTTCTTT	CASSFPIDETSRTEAFF
TRBV5-1	TRBJ2-2	TRBD2	-	TGCGCCAGCAGCTCAGAAGGGAGGGACACCGGGGAGCTGTTTTTT	CASSSEGRDTGELFF
TRBV7-9	TRBJ2-7	-	-	TGTGCCAGCTCCGGACTTCCAAACTCCTACGAGCAGTACTTC	CASSGLPNSYEQYF
TRBV5-1	TRBJ2-1	TRBD2	-	TGCGCCAGCAGCTGGGGACTAGCGGGGGATGAGCAGTTCTTC	CASSWGLAGDEQFF
TRBV11-1	TRBJ2-3	TRBD1	-	TGTGCCAGCAGCCTTTGGGGGCAGGGGGCCCCAGATACGCAGTATTTT	CASSLWGQGAPDTQYF
TRBV2	TRBJ2-6	-	-	TGTGCCAGCAATTTTTTTATCTCTGGGGCCAACGTCCTGACTTTC	CASNFFISGANVLTF
TRBV7-2	TRBJ1-2	-	-	TGTGCCAGCAGCTTAGGCGCCTTTTTAAACTATGGCTACACCTTC	CASSLGAFLNYGYTF
TRBV10-3	TRBJ2-3	TRBD2	-	TGTGCCATCGGGCCAGGGAGGGCAGATACGCAGTATTTT	CAIGPGRADTQYF
TRBV30	TRBJ1-1	-	-	TGTGCCTGGAGTGTACACGTGAACACTGAAGCTTTCTTT	CAWSVHVNTEAFF
TRBV28	TRBJ2-7	TRBD1	-	TGTGCCAGCAGCGGCCGGGACAGTTCCTACGAGCAGTACTTC	CASSGRDSSYEQYF
TRBV6-1	TRBJ2-7	TRBD2	-	TGTGCCAGCAGTGACAGGCACGGGAGGCCCTACGAGCAGTACTTC	CASSDRHGRPYEQYF
TRBV18	TRBJ2-3	TRBD1	-	TGTGCCAGCTCACCCCCTAACAGGGGAGCAGATACGCAGTATTTT	CASSPPNRGADTQYF
TRBV7-2	TRBJ1-2	TRBD1	-	TGTGCCAGCAGCCACGGGACAGGGGAATATGGCTACACCTTC	CASSHGTGEYGYTF
TRBV15	TRBJ1-1	TRBD1	-	TGTGCCACCAGCAGAGCTAGACAGGGAGTGGAAGCTTTCTTT	CATSRARQGVEAFF
TRBV5-1	TRBJ1-5	-	-	TGCGCCAGCAGCCCCCTAGCCGGCCGTGATCAGCCCCAGCATTTT	CASSPLAGRDQPQHF
TRBV5-1	TRBJ2-5	-	few	TGCGCCAGCAGCCGGTCTAGCGACCAAGAGACCCAGTACTTC	CASSRSSDQETQYF
TRBV28	TRBJ2-1	TRBD2	-	TGTGCCAGCAGTTTTATAGCGGGAGGGGAACACTACAATGAGCAGTTCTTC	CASSFIAGGEHYNEQFF
TRBV4-1	TRBJ1-4	-	-	TGCGCCAGCAGCTCGCCGGGGGGGACTAATGAAAAACTGTTTTTT	CASSSPGGTNEKLFF
TRBV6-4	TRBJ1-3	-	-	TGTGCCAGCATGAGCCCTGGAAACACCATATATTTT	CASMSPGNTIYF
TRBV6-5	TRBJ2-2	-	-	TGTGCCAGCAAAAAGGGACGAGGGGGCACCGGGGAGCTGTTTTTT	CASKKGRGGTGELFF